Listed here are 11 T cell receptor beta chains from one sample, sequenced in a study of a mutant IDH1 vaccine in newly diagnosed glioma (dated by TCRdb to about 2021). Receptors were amplified or captured by the immunoSEQ multiplex PCR assay. TCRdb stores this immuneACCESS table with in-frame sequences only. Part of the clones is absent; in the studies checked, under half of the shortfall reflects unresolved V genes, and no reason is known for the rest. The sample contains tens of thousands of clones, around 84% of them found a single time. Jointly, the top ten make up 15% of the sample. No cognate antigen is known for these TCRs. The time point label, as the study defines it: week 35, safety follow-up. Each vaccine dose, consisting of 300 ug of a 20-mer mutant IDH1 peptide in Montanide, was administered subcutaneously with topical imiquimod. Specimen: PBMCs, collected from a glioma patient whose treatment included an IDH1 peptide vaccine. These receptors were obtained from a man aged 30 to 45 with glioma.

This clone occurred once. The chain combines TRBV10-3 with TRBJ2-4; D unclear. The germline CDR1 and CDR2 sequences are ENHRY and SYGVKD. The CDR3 extends over 14 amino acids. Trimming removed 0 bases from V and 0 bases from J, with 3 bases in between. The CDR3 bases are TGTGCCATCAGTGAGTCAGGAGCCAAAAACATTCAGTACTTC. Its protein is CAISESGAKNIQYF.

This chain links TRBV7-9 with TRBJ1-5; unclear D gene. Trimming cost V 5 bases and J 7 bases, with 9 bases left between them. Germline CDR1 is SEHNR and CDR2 is FQNEAQ (reference sequence). The CDR3 has 12 amino acids. Here the CDR3 DNA reads TGTGCCAGCAGCCCAGACGGGCAGCCCCAGCATTTT. Translation: CASSPDGQPQHF.

Here the CDR3 reads CASSEFSKSGEQFF. CDR3 nucleotides: TGCGCCAGCAGTGAGTTTAGCAAATCAGGGGAGCAGTTCTTC. This sequence joins TRBV10-2 and TRBJ2-1; TRBD1 might be the D (5 bases). Germline V CDR1 and CDR2: WSHSY, SAAADI. The CDR3 is made up of 14 amino acids. Deletions cut 1 base from V and 10 bases from J, with 14 bases between.

The chain combines TRBV12-5 with TRBJ1-5; possible D gene TRBD1, 5 bases. V dropped 1 base and J dropped 7 bases, with 5 bases sitting between them. The CDR3 covers 12 residues. The germline V gene encodes CDR1 LGHNT and CDR2 FRNRAP. In nucleotides, the CDR3 is TGTGCTAGTGGTTTGGCAGGGCAGCCCCAGCATTTT. Residues: CASGLAGQPQHF.

This clone was seen only a few times. In the same sample, other DNA sequences code for this CDR3. The V call is TRBV19, the J call TRBJ1-1; TRBD1 matches at 10 bases. The V gene end was trimmed by 9 bases and the J gene end by 5 bases; junction bases not matched to a gene: 3. From germline, CDR1 is LNHDA and CDR2 SQIVND (reference sequence). The CDR3 is 12 residues long. CDR3 loop: CASGQGETEAFF. The DNA of the CDR3 is TGTGCCAGCGGACAGGGGGAAACTGAAGCTTTCTTT.

On this clone itself: At one of its ends the junction is not consistent with the germline gene, which may arise from a read error. The V gene is TRBV25-1, the J gene TRBJ1-2; 7 bases are shared with TRBD1. CDR3 length: 12 residues. CDR1 MGHDK and CDR2 SYGVNS come from the germline V gene. In nucleotides, the CDR3 is TGTGCCAGCAGGACAGGGAACTCTGGCTACACCTTC. This codes for CASRTGNSGYTF.

This chain joins TRBV11-2 and TRBJ2-7; TRBD1 or TRBD2 may be the D gene (5 bases each). Germline V CDR1 and CDR2: SGHAT, FQNNGV. Trimming stripped 4 bases from V and 6 bases from J, with 13 bases between. This CDR3 has 13 residues. In nucleotides, the CDR3 is TGTGCCAGCAGCTGGGGGTTCGGTACCGAGCAGTACTTC. This codes for CASSWGFGTEQYF.

DNA for the CDR3: TGTGCCAGCTCCTCCGGGACAGGGATTCGGACCCAGTACTTC. It yields the protein CASSSGTGIRTQYF. The chain carries TRBV27 and TRBJ2-5; 9 bases agree with TRBD1. V trimming: 8 bases; J trimming: 7 bases; junction bases outside the gene matches: 11. The CDR3 has 14 amino acids. Germline V gives CDR1 MNHEY, CDR2 SMNVEV (reference sequence).

This clone has only one observation. V gene TRBV5-1 combines with J gene TRBJ2-2; 9 nucleotides agree with TRBD2. Germline CDR1 is SGHRS and CDR2 is YFSETQ. With 4 bases clipped from V and 1 base from J, the junction kept 2 bases outside the gene matches. CDR3 length: 15 residues. The CDR3 coding sequence is TGCGCCAGCAGCAGGACTAGCGTGAACACCGGGGAGCTGTTTTTT. Its protein product is CASSRTSVNTGELFF. The whole variable domain, remainder taken from reference TRBV5-1 and TRBJ2-2, is KAGVTQTPRYLIKTRGQQVTLSCSPISGHRSVSWYQQTPGQGLQFLFEYFSETQRNKGNFPGRFSGRQFSNSRSEMNVSTLELGDSALYLCASSRTSVNTGELFFGEGSRLTVL.

The CDR3: CASSLIGGEQFF. The CDR3 DNA follows: TGTGCCAGCAGTTTAATTGGCGGTGAGCAGTTCTTC. The rearrangement joins TRBV27 to TRBJ2-1; D gene uncertain. Germline V CDR1 and CDR2: MNHEY, SMNVEV (reference sequence). The CDR3 sequence is 12 residues long. The ends were cut back, 2 bases at V and 9 bases at J, with 8 bases in the middle.

The chain has TRBV7-9 and TRBJ1-3, with D possibly being TRBD1 (5 bases). Deletions cut 1 base from V and 4 bases from J, with 5 bases between. The germline V gene encodes CDR1 SEHNR and CDR2 FQNEAQ (reference sequence). The CDR3 totals 13 residues. CDR3 region: CASSLGQGNTIYF. CDR3 DNA sequence: TGTGCCAGCAGCTTAGGACAGGGAAACACCATATATTTT.